This TCR beta chain was sequenced during a study of cytomegalovirus exposure and HLA in healthy donors. Study-wide background: From 190 million or so T cells, an earlier analysis saw under 140 million unique TCR beta sequences. Findings and limits, study-wide: A missense DCLRE1C variant was associated with V- and J-gene trimming of TCR beta chains in a later analysis, and an independent cohort replicated the association. Earlier analysis looked at TCR beta V segments, and most were productive about 90% or about 30% of the time. Sequencing artifact likely explains a cluster of highly shared sequence variants.

The germline gives CDR1 MGHRA, CDR2 YSYEKL. This CDR3 is 14 amino acids long. V dropped 0 bases and J dropped 3 bases, with 7 bases sitting between them. Primers: 60 Vbeta forward and 13 Jbeta reverse. TCRdb's table, derived via immunoSEQ multiplex PCR, lists solely in-frame clones and lacks some. The top ten hold roughly 3% of the sample, which has roughly 160,000 clones, about three quarters seen once. Comment on this clone: Antigen: not known.

This sequence was found in a woman younger than 45 in good health and CMV-seronegative. What was sequenced was PBMCs. This sequence joins TRBV4-1 and TRBJ2-3; D uncertain. The chain's CDR3 is CASSQDLLTDTQYF. CDR3 in DNA: TGCGCCAGCAGCCAAGATCTCCTGACAGATACGCAGTATTTT.